This T cell receptor (beta chain) was captured by sequencing in a study of blood T cell repertoires in COVID-19. The protocol was immunoSEQ multiplex PCR, while the TCRdb copy is restricted to in-frame clones and leaves out a portion. The sample consists of about 360,000 clones, more than 75% of them appearing once. V shed 1 base, J shed 2 bases, and the junction held 2 bases outside the gene matches. Germline CDR1 and CDR2: GTSNPN and SVGIG (reference sequence). This CDR3 has 15 residues. The chain combines TRBV30 with TRBJ1-3; 10 nucleotides align to TRBD1. The clonotype was recovered from a human donor in a cohort sampled during active COVID-19. The sample comprised peripheral blood. Here the CDR3 reads CAWSADRGPGNTIYF. The CDR3 DNA reads as TGTGCCTGGAGTGCAGACAGGGGGCCTGGAAACACCATATATTTT.